These T cell receptor beta chains were read from a single sample in a study of T cell changes during pregnancy in multiple sclerosis. The method was immunoSEQ multiplex PCR; TCRdb's version includes in-frame clones alone and lacks a portion of them. The table includes more than 35,000 clones, 88% detected once. The material sequenced was CD8+ T cells from peripheral blood mononuclear cells, taken after pregnancy. Every receptor here comes from a female donor in good health, enrolled as a control in a pregnancy study. The CDR3 runs from the conserved cysteine through the conserved F or W. Fields, in order: V gene, clone size, J gene, D gene, CDR3 DNA, CDR3 protein. The D gene is left open where the match is weak. Some rows mark clone size as missing; the rest say once, few, many or name a class of expanded clone.

TRBV6-5,-,TRBJ1-1,TRBD1,TGTGCCAGCAGTTTTGGAACAGGGGGGACTGAAGCTTTCTTT,CASSFGTGGTEAFF
TRBV19,-,TRBJ1-4,-,TGTGCCAGTAGAGACCTGGAGGGACTGTTTTTT,CASRDLEGLFF
TRBV27,-,TRBJ1-6,-,TGTGCCAGCAGGGGGGCAAATTCACCCCTCCACTTT,CASRGANSPLHF
TRBV5-1,-,TRBJ2-5,TRBD2,TGCGCCAGCAGCTCAGCGGGGGGGCTCCAAGAGACCCAGTACTTC,CASSSAGGLQETQYF
TRBV9,-,TRBJ1-2,TRBD1,TGTGCCAGCAGCGGACCCGGGACAGGGGTGGGTGGGTACACCTTC,CASSGPGTGVGGYTF
TRBV5-1,-,TRBJ2-5,TRBD2,TGCGCCAGCAGCTTCAAGCGGGGGCACCAAGAGACCCAGTACTTC,CASSFKRGHQETQYF
TRBV7-8,-,TRBJ1-1,TRBD1,TGTGCCAGCAGCTTAGATCCGGGACAGGGACCTGGCACTGAAGCTTTCTTT,CASSLDPGQGPGTEAFF
TRBV6-5,-,TRBJ1-1,-,TGTGCCAGCAGTTATTTGGGCGCTGAAGCTTTCTTT,CASSYLGAEAFF
TRBV27,few,TRBJ1-5,-,TGTGCCAGCAGTTTAGGGCCGAATCAGCCCCAGCATTTT,CASSLGPNQPQHF
TRBV28,-,TRBJ2-7,-,TGTGCCAGCAGGGGGGGGGCCATAAGACTCTACGAGCAGTACTTC,CASRGGAIRLYEQYF
TRBV9,-,TRBJ2-3,-,TGTGCCAGCAGCCTCCCCCGAGATAAACCAAGCACAGATACGCAGTATTTT,CASSLPRDKPSTDTQYF
TRBV5-1,-,TRBJ2-4,-,TGCGCCAGCAGCTTGGGGGGGGTGGAGGCCAAAAACATTCAGTACTTC,CASSLGGVEAKNIQYF
TRBV19,-,TRBJ2-3,-,TGTGCCAGTAGTCCACCGGCAAGCCTAGCCGGTACGCAGTATTTT,CASSPPASLAGTQYF
TRBV27,-,TRBJ1-6,TRBD1,TGTGCCAGCAGTTTAGGACCCCAGGGGGCCCTCTATAATTCACCCCTCCACTTT,CASSLGPQGALYNSPLHF
TRBV7-9,-,TRBJ2-5,-,TGTGCCAGCAGCAGAACCCAGGGTATAGAAGAGACCCAGTACTTC,CASSRTQGIEETQYF
TRBV6-5,-,TRBJ1-1,-,TGTGCCAGCAGCCGGACAGCCGAGAACACTGAAGCTTTCTTT,CASSRTAENTEAFF
TRBV4-1,once,TRBJ1-5,-,TGCGCCAGCATGCCTGGCCCAGGCAATCAGCCCCAGCATTTT,CASMPGPGNQPQHF
TRBV10-3,-,TRBJ1-1,-,TGTGCCATCAGTGAGTCGACAGTCACTGAAGCTTTCTTT,CAISESTVTEAFF
TRBV4-3,-,TRBJ1-4,TRBD1,TGCGCCAGCAGCCGCATCGATTTAACCGGGACAGGGTCTTTTAATGAAAAACTGTTTTTT,CASSRIDLTGTGSFNEKLFF
TRBV9,-,TRBJ2-5,-,TGTGCCAGCAGCGTAGGGGGGGATGGAGGTTTAGAGACCCAGTACTTC,CASSVGGDGGLETQYF
TRBV27,-,TRBJ2-3,TRBD1,TGTGCCAGCAGTTTTTCACAGGGGATCGCAGATACGCAGTATTTT,CASSFSQGIADTQYF
TRBV27,-,TRBJ2-7,TRBD2,TGTGCCAGCAGTGTCGGGGGGTTAACCTACGAGCAGTACTTC,CASSVGGLTYEQYF
TRBV10-1,-,TRBJ2-2,-,TGCGCCAGCAGGGGGGGGGCCTGGCTGTTTTTT,CASRGGAWLFF
TRBV14,-,TRBJ1-1,-,TGTGCCAGCAGCCGAACAGCGGTCACTGAAGCTTTCTTT,CASSRTAVTEAFF
TRBV10-3,-,TRBJ2-7,-,TGTGCCATCAGTGACCGGTTAGATAACTCCTACGAGCAGTACTTC,CAISDRLDNSYEQYF
TRBV15,-,TRBJ1-2,TRBD1,TGTGCCACCAGCAGAGATGGGACAGGGGGATATGGCTACACCTTC,CATSRDGTGGYGYTF
TRBV27,-,TRBJ1-2,-,TGTGCCAGCAGTTTAGGGGCGGCGGCCTCGGGTGGCTACACCTTC,CASSLGAAASGGYTF
TRBV4-1,-,TRBJ1-2,-,TGCGCCAGCAGCCCTGGCAATGGCTACACCTTC,CASSPGNGYTF
TRBV28,-,TRBJ1-5,TRBD1,TGTGCCAGCAGTTGGGACAGGGCAAGCAATCAGCCCCAGCATTTT,CASSWDRASNQPQHF
TRBV7-3,once,TRBJ1-1,-,TGTGCCAGCAGCCGGGATAACACTGAAGCTTTCTTT,CASSRDNTEAFF
TRBV5-6,-,TRBJ2-5,TRBD2,TGTGCCAGCAGCCTACTTGTTGGACTAGCGGAAGAGACCCAGTACTTC,CASSLLVGLAEETQYF
TRBV5-6,-,TRBJ2-5,-,TGTGCCAGCAGCTTGAGCGGGACAGGTGAGACCCAGTACTTC,CASSLSGTGETQYF
TRBV11-2,-,TRBJ1-5,-,TGTGCCAGCACCTTCCTGGTACACAGTAGCAATCAGCCCCAGCATTTT,CASTFLVHSSNQPQHF
TRBV7-9,-,TRBJ2-1,TRBD2,TGTGCCAGCAGCCACCGCCCACTAGCGAACTCCTACAATGAGCAGTTCTTC,CASSHRPLANSYNEQFF
TRBV4-3,-,TRBJ1-5,-,TGCGCCAGCAGTCAAACAACCTACAGAAATAACGATCAGCCCCAGCATTTT,CASSQTTYRNNDQPQHF
TRBV21-1,-,TRBJ1-3,-,TGTGCCAGAGAGGGAGGAAACACCATATATTTT,CAREGGNTIYF
TRBV4-3,-,TRBJ2-1,-,TGCGCCAGCAGCCAACGGGGGTCCATCTACAATGAGCAGTTCTTC,CASSQRGSIYNEQFF
TRBV9,few,TRBJ2-5,TRBD2,TGTGCCAGCAGCGTTGGGGAGGGGCAAGAGACCCAGTACTTC,CASSVGEGQETQYF
TRBV7-8,-,TRBJ1-2,-,TGTGCCAGCAGCTTAGCGCTAACGGGGAACTATGGCTACACCTTC,CASSLALTGNYGYTF
TRBV6-5,-,TRBJ2-1,-,TGTGCCAGCACCACGGGGGTCTCCTACAATGAGCAGTTCTTC,CASTTGVSYNEQFF